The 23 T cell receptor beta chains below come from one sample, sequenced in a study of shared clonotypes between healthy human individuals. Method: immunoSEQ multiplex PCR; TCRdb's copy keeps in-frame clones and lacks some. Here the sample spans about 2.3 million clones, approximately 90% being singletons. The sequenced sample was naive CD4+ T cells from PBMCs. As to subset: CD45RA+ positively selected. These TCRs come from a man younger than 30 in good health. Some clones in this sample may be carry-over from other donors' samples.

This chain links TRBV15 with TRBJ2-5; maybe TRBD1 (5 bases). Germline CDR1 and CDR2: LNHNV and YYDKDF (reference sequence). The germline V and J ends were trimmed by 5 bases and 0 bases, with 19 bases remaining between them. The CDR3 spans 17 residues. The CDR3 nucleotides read TGTGCCACCAGCCCCCATCCTCCGACAGCTTACCAAGAGACCCAGTACTTC. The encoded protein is CATSPHPPTAYQETQYF.

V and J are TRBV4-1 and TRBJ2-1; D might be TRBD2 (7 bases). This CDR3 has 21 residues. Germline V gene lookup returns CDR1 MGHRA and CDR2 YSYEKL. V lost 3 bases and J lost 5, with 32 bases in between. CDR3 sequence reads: CASSQPLGWGGRSGPNNEQFF. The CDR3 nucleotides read TGCGCCAGCAGCCAGCCACTGGGATGGGGGGGCCGGAGCGGCCCAAACAATGAGCAGTTCTTC.

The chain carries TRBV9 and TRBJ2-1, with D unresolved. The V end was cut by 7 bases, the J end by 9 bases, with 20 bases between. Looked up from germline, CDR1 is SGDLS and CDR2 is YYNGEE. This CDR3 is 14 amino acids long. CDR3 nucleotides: TGTGCCAGCCGGCCCTTATCTATAAACAGTGAGCAGTTCTTC. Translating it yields CASRPLSINSEQFF.

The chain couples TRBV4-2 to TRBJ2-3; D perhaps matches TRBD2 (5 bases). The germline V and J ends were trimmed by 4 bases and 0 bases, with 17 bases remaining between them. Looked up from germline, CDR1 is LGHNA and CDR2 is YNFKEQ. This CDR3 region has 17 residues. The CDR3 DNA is TGTGCCAGCAGCCCGAGTGTGGGGAGACGTAGCACAGATACGCAGTATTTT. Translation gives CASSPSVGRRSTDTQYF.

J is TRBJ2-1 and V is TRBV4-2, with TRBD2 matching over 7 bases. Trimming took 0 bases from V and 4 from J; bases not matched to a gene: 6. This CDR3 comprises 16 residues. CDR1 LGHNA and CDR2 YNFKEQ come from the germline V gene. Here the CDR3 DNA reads TGTGCCAGCAGCCAAGACTCCAGCGGGACTTACAATGAGCAGTTCTTC. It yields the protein CASSQDSSGTYNEQFF.

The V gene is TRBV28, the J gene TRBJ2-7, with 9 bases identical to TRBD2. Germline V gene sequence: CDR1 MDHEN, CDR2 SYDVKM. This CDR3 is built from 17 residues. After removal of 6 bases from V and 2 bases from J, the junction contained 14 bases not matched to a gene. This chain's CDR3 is CASSPLAGGGFAYEQYF. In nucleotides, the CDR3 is TGTGCCAGCAGCCCACTGGCGGGAGGGGGTTTCGCCTACGAGCAGTACTTC. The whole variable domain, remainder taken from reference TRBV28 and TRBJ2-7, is DVKVTQSSRYLVKRTGEKVFLECVQDMDHENMFWYRQDPGLGLRLIYFSYDVKMKEKGDIPEGYSVSREKKERFSLILESASTNQTSMYLCASSPLAGGGFAYEQYFGPGTRLTVT.

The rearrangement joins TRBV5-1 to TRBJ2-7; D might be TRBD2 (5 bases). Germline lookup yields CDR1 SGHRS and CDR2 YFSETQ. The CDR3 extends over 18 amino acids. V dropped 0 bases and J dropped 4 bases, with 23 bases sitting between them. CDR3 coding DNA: TGCGCCAGCAGCTTGGGATCTTTGGTGTGGACTGAGAATTACGAGCAGTACTTC. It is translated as CASSLGSLVWTENYEQYF.

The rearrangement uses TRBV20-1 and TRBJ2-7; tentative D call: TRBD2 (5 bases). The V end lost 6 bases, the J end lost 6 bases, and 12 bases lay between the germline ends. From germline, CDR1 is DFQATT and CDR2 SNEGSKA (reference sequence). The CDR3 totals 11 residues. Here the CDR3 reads CSAWESGEQYF. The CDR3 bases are TGCAGTGCCTGGGAGTCCGGCGAGCAGTACTTC.

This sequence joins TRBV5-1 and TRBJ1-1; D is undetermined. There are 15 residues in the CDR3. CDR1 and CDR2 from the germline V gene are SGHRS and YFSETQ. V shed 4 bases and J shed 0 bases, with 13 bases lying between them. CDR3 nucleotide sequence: TGCGCCAGCAGCCCAGAACGGAGGGTGAACACTGAAGCTTTCTTT. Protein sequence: CASSPERRVNTEAFF.

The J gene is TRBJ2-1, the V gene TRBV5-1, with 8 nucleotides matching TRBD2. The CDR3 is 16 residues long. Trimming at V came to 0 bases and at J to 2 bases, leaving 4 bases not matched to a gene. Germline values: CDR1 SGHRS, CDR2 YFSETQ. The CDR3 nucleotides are TGCGCCAGCAGCTTGGGAGCGGGACTAGCCTACAATGAGCAGTTCTTC. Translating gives CASSLGAGLAYNEQFF.

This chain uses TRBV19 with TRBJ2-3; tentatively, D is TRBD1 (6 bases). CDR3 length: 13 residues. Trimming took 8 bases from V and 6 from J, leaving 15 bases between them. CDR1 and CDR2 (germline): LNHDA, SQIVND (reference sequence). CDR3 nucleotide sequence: TGTGCCAGTGGGGGCCTTTCAGGGGATACGCAGTATTTT. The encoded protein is CASGGLSGDTQYF. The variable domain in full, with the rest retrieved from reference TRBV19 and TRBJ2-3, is DGGITQSPKYLFRKEGQNVTLSCEQNLNHDAMYWYRQDPGQGLRLIYYSQIVNDFQKGDIAEGYSVSREKKESFPLTVTSAQKNPTAFYLCASGGLSGDTQYFGPGTRLTVL.

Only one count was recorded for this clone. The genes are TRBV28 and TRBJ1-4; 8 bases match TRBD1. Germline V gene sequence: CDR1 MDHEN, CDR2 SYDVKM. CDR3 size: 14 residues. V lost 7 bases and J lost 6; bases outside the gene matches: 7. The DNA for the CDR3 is TGTGCCAGCACTTCCGGGACAGGATATGAAAAACTGTTTTTT. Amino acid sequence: CASTSGTGYEKLFF.

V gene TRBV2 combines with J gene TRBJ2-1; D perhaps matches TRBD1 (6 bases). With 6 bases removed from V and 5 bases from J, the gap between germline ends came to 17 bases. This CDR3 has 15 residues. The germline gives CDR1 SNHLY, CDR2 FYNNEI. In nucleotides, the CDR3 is TGTGCCAGCAGCGCTAGACAGGTCCTACACAATGAGCAGTTCTTC. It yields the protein CASSARQVLHNEQFF.

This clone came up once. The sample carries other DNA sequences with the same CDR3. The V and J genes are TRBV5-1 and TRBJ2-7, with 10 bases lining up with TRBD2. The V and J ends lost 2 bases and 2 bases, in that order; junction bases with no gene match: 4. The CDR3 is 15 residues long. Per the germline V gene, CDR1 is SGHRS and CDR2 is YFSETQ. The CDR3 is CASSLGGTSAYEQYF. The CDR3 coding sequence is TGCGCCAGCAGCTTAGGGGGGACTAGCGCCTACGAGCAGTACTTC.

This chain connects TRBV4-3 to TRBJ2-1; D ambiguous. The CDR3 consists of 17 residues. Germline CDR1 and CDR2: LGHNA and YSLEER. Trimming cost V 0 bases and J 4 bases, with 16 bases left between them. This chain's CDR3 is CASSQDLASASYNEQFF. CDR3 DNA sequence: TGCGCCAGCAGCCAAGATCTGGCCAGCGCAAGTTACAATGAGCAGTTCTTC.

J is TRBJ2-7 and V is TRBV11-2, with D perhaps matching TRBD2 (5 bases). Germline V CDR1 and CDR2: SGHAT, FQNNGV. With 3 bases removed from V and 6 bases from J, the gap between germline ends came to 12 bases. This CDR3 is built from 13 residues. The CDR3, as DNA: TGTGCCAGCAGCTTGATACGGGCGGGCGAGCAGTACTTC. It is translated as CASSLIRAGEQYF. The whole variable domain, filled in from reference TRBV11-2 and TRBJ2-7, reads EAGVAQSPRYKIIEKRQSVAFWCNPISGHATLYWYQQILGQGPKLLIQFQNNGVVDDSQLPKDRFSAERLKGVDSTLKIQPAKLEDSAVYLCASSLIRAGEQYFGPGTRLTVT.

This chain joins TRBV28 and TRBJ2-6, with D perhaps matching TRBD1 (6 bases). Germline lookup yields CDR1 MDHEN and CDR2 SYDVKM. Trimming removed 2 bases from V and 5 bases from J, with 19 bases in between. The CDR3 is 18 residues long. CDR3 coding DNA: TGTGCCAGCAGTTTACGGCGGCAGGGGAGTCCGAGGGCCAACGTCCTGACTTTC. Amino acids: CASSLRRQGSPRANVLTF.

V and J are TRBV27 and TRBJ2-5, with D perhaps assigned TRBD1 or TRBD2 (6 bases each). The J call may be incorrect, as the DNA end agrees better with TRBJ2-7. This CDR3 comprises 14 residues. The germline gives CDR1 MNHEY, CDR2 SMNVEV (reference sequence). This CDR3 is CASSSRGPTYEQYF. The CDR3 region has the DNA TGTGCCAGCAGTTCACGGGGGCCGACCTACGAGCAGTACTTC.

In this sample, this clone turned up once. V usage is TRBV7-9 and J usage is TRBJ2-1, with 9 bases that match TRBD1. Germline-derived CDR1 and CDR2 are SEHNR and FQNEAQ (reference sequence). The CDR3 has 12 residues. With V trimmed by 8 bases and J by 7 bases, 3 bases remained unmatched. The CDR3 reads CASRDRENEQFF. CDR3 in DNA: TGTGCCAGCCGGGACAGGGAAAATGAGCAGTTCTTC.

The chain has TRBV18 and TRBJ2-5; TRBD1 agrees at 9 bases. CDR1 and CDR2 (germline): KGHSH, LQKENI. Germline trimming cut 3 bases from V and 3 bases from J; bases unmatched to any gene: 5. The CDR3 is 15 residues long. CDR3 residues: CASSPTGGKKETQYF. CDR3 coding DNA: TGTGCCAGCTCACCGACAGGGGGAAAAAAAGAGACCCAGTACTTC.

Here the CDR3 DNA reads TGTGCCAGTAGCTACAGGGGACAGGGCCCTTCGCCGCCCCAGCATTTT. Protein: CASSYRGQGPSPPQHF. V is TRBV6-6 and J is TRBJ1-5; TRBD1 matches at 9 bases. Germline CDR1 MNHNY, CDR2 SVGAGI (reference sequence). CDR3 length equals 16 residues. The J segment lost 9 bases and the V segment lost 9 bases, leaving 18 bases of the junction unmatched.

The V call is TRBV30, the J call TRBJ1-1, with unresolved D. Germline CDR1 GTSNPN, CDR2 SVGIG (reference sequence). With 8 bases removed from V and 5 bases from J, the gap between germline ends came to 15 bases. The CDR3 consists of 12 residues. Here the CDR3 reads CARIRRATEAFF. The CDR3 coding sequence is TGTGCCCGGATACGACGGGCGACTGAAGCTTTCTTT.

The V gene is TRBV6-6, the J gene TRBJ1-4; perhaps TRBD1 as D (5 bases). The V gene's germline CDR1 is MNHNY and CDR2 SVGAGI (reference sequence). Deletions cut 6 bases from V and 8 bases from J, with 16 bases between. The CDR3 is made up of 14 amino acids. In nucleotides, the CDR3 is TGTGCCAGCAGCCTCGGCAGGGATCGCGAAAAACTGTTTTTT. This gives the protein CASSLGRDREKLFF.